This T cell receptor (beta chain) was profiled in a study of shared clonotypes between healthy human individuals. Whole-study results and caveats: It was the few donors that limited the genetic and exposure-history diversity represented.

Each sorted subset replicate got 200 ng genomic DNA, approximately 27,000 genomes. The data were produced by immunoSEQ multiplex PCR, yet TCRdb's version contains in-frame clones alone and is incomplete. This sample has hundreds of thousands of clones, with 96% found just once. Worth noting for this clone: Antigen unknown.

V lost 4 bases to trimming and J lost 7 bases, with 8 bases between them. The germline gives CDR1 GTSNPN, CDR2 SVGIG (reference sequence). The CDR3 extends over 12 amino acids. Participating donors were healthy, HIV-negative adults free of recent acute infections or vaccinations. This TCR came from a young woman in good health. The sample comprised naive CD4+ T cells sorted from blood. Described subset: CD45RA+ positively selected. The genes are TRBV30 and TRBJ1-6, with D tentatively TRBD1 (6 bases). The DNA of the CDR3 is TGTGCCTGGACGCAGGGGAATTCACCCCTCCACTTT. This gives the protein CAWTQGNSPLHF.